Many counts were recorded for the clone carrying this T cell receptor beta chain. The CDR3 is 12 amino acids. Germline CDR1 MNHEY, CDR2 SMNVEV (reference sequence). Between the trimmed V and J ends, which lost 7 bases and 6 bases, there was a span of 10 bases. This entry is derived from a study of T cell repertoires in cytomegalovirus infection. Background on the study: Through public TCR beta signatures, both CMV infection and matching HLA type were indicated.

TCRdb itself ran the reads through MiXCR, one entry per CDR3 protein. Among around 280,000 distinct CDR3 sequences listed, around 13% were seen once. This clonotype originated in a human donor in good health (CMV status not recorded). Some clones in this sample may be carry-over from other donors' samples. Material: PBMCs. The chain has TRBV27 and TRBJ1-5; possibly TRBD1 for D (5 bases). CDR3 sequence reads: CASKGRLQPQHF. Here the CDR3 DNA reads TGTGCCAGCAAGGGACGGCTTCAGCCCCAGCATTTT.